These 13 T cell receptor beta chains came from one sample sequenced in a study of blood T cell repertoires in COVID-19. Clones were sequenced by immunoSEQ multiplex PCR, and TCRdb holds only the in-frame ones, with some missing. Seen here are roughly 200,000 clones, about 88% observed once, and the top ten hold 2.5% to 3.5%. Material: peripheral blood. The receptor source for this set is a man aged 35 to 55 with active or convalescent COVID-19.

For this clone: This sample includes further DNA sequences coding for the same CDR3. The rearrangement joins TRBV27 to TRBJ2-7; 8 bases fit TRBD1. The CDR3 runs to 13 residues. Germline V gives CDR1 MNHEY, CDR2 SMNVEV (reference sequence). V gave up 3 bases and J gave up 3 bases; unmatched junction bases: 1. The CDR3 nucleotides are TGTGCCAGCAGTTTGGGGACAGGCTACGAGCAGTACTTC. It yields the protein CASSLGTGYEQYF.

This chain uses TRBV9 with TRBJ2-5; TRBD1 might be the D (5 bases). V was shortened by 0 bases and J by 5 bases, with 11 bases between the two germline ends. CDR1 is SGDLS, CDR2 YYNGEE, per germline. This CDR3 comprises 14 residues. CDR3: CASSVARQGETQYF. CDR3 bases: TGTGCCAGCAGCGTAGCGAGGCAGGGTGAGACCCAGTACTTC.

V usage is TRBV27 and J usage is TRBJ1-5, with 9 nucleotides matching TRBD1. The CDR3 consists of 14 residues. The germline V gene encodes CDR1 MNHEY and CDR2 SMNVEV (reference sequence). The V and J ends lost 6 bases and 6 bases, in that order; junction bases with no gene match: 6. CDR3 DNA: TGTGCCAGCAGGCCCGGGACAGGGTTTCAGCCCCAGCATTTT. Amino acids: CASRPGTGFQPQHF.

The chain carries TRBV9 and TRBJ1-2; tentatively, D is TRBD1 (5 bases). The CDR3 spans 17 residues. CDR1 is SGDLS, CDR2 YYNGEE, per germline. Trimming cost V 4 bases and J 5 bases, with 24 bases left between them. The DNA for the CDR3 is TGTGCCAGCAGCTACGTAGAAAATCGGGGGGGAGGATATGGCTACACCTTC. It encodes CASSYVENRGGGYGYTF.

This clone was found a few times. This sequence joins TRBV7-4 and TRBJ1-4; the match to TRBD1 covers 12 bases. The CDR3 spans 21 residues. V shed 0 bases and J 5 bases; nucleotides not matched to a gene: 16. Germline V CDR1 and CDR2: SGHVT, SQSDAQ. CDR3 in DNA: TGTGCCAGCAGCTTAGCGCTAAAGGTAGGGACAGGGGGCGTCCCGAATGAAAAACTGTTTTTT. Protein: CASSLALKVGTGGVPNEKLFF.

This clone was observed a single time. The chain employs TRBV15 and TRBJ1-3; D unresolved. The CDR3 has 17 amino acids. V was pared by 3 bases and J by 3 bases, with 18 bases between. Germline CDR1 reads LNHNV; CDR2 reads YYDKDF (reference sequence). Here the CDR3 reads CATSSTSGKNFGNTIYF. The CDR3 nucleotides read TGTGCCACCAGCAGCACATCCGGGAAGAATTTTGGAAACACCATATATTTT.

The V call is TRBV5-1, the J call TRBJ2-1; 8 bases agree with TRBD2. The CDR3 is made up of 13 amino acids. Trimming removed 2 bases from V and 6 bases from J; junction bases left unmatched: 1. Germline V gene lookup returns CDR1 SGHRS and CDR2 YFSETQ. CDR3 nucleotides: TGCGCCAGCAGCTTCGGGGGGGCCAATGAGCAGTTCTTC. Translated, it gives CASSFGGANEQFF.

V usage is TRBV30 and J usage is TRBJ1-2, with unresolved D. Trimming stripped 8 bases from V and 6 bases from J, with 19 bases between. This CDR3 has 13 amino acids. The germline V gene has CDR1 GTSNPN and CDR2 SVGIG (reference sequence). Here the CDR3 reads CARAPLGSDGYTF. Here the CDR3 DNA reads TGTGCCCGAGCCCCACTGGGCAGTGATGGCTACACCTTC.

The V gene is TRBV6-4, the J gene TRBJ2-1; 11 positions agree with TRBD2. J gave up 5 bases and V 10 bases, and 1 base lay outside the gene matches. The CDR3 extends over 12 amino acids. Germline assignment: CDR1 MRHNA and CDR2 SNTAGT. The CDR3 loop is CAKLAGDNEQFF. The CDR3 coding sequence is TGTGCCAAACTAGCGGGGGACAATGAGCAGTTCTTC.

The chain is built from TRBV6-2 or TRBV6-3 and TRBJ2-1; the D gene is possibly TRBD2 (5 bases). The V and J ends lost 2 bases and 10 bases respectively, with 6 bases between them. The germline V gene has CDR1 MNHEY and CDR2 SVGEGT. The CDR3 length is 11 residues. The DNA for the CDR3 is TGTGCCAGCAGTTACGCTAGCGAGCAGTTCTTC. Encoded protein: CASSYASEQFF.

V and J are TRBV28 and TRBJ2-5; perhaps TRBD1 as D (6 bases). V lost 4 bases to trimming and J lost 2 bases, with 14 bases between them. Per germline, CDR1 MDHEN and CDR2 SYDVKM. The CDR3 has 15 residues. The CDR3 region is CASSSQGLGQETQYF. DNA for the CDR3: TGTGCCAGCAGTTCACAGGGTTTAGGGCAAGAGACCCAGTACTTC.

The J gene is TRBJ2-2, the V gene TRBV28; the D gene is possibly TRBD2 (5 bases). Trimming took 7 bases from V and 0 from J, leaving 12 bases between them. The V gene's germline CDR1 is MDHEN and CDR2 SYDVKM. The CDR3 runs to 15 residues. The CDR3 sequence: CASKFSGANTGELFF. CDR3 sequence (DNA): TGTGCCAGCAAGTTCTCCGGGGCGAACACCGGGGAGCTGTTTTTT.

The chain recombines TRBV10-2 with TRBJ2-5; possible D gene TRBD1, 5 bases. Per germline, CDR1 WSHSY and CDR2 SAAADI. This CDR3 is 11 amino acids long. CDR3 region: CALPWGETQYF. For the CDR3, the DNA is TGCGCTCTACCGTGGGGCGAGACCCAGTACTTC.